This T cell receptor beta chain was captured by sequencing in a study of blood T cell repertoires in COVID-19. Overall study: Acute and convalescent COVID-19 samples came from the United States, Italy and Spain. Sources were T cells, B-cell-depleted T cells, or PBMCs; the material itself was cDNA or gDNA.

As handled by the study authors: Amplifying reference gene primers gave estimates of nucleated cell counts. Clones were read by immunoSEQ multiplex PCR, and TCRdb kept only the in-frame ones, dropping some. V and J calls and clone size are as listed in that table; D and trimming were resolved from the DNA. Of about 210,000 clones detected, 83% appear once; the ten largest clones hold roughly 2.9%. The germline CDR1 and CDR2 sequences are SNHLY and FYNNEI. The CDR3 is made up of 14 amino acids. Trimming took off 4 bases at V and 2 bases at J, with 11 bases between the two ends. The TCR sequence derives from a man between 50 and 59 years old with active or convalescent COVID-19. The sequencing input was peripheral blood. The rearrangement links TRBV2 to TRBJ1-2; a weak D match, TRBD1 (6 bases). DNA of the CDR3: TGTGCCAGCAGTGCGGGGAGGGGGAACTATGGCTACACCTTC. This translates into CASSAGRGNYGYTF.